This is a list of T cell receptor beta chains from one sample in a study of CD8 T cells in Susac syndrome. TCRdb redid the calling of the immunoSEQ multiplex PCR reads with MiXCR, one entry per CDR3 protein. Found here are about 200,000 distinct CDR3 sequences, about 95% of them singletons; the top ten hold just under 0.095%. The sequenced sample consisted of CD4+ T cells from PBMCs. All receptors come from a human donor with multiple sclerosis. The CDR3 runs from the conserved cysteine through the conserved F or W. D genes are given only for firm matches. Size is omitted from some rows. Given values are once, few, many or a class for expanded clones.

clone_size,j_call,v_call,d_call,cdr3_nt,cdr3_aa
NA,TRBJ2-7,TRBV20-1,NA,TGCAGTGCCTACCGTTTGGAGCCCAGCTCCTACGAGCAGTACTTC,CSAYRLEPSSYEQYF
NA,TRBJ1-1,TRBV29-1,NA,TGCAGCGCTCTCCTGGGGGACACTGAAGCTTTCTTT,CSALLGDTEAFF
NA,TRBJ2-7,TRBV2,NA,TGTGCCAGCAAAGAGGGACTTTCCGTCGAGCAGTACTTC,CASKEGLSVEQYF
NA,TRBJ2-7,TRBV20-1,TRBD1,TGCAGTGCCCCCAGGGGGAGCTCCTACGAGCAGTACTTC,CSAPRGSSYEQYF
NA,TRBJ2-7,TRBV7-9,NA,TGTGCCAGCTCCAAGGACTCCAGCTCCTACGAGCAGTACTTC,CASSKDSSSYEQYF
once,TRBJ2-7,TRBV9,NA,TGTGCCAGCAGCGTAGCCCCGGACAACTACGAGCAGTACTTC,CASSVAPDNYEQYF
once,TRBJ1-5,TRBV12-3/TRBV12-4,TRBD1,TGTGCCAGCAGTCCCCGGACAGGGGGTAGCAATCAGCCCCAGCATTTT,CASSPRTGGSNQPQHF
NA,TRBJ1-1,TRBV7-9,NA,TGTGCCAGCACCTTGGCGTCTACGAACACTGAAGCTTTCTTT,CASTLASTNTEAFF
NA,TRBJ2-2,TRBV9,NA,TGTGCCAGCAGCGGGTACTACACCGGGGAGCTGTTTTTT,CASSGYYTGELFF
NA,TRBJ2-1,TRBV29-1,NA,TGCAGCGTTGCAGGGGCCCTGAATGAGCAGTTCTTC,CSVAGALNEQFF
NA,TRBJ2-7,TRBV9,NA,TGTGCCAGCAGCGTCGGGGGCTACGACGAGCAGTACTTC,CASSVGGYDEQYF
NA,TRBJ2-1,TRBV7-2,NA,TGTGCCAGCAGCTTAGGAGGGAGGTCCTACAATGAGCAGTTCTTC,CASSLGGRSYNEQFF
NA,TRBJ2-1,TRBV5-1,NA,TGCGCCAGCAGCTCCCTGACGGCCAACAATGAGCAGTTCTTC,CASSSLTANNEQFF
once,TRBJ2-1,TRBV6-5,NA,TGTGCCAGCAGTTACTTTACGGTTACCTACAATGAGCAGTTCTTC,CASSYFTVTYNEQFF